A selection of T cell receptor beta chains follows, all from one sample in a study of blood T cell repertoires in COVID-19. Some clones are missing from TCRdb's copy, which holds only in-frame ones; the method was immunoSEQ multiplex PCR. Of over 30,000 clones listed, roughly 86% are singletons. The sample taken for sequencing was peripheral blood. The source is a human donor with active COVID-19. The donor label of this sample is uncertain. CDR3s include the opening cysteine and the closing phenylalanine or tryptophan. A D gene is named only where the DNA matches it firmly. Clone sizes are given selectively: once, few, many, or a class where the clone is expanded.

v_gene	abundance	j_gene	d_gene	CDR3nt	CDR3aa
TRBV19	NA	TRBJ2-3	NA	TGTGCCAGCAAAGGACGGACGAGCGGGGATACGCAGTATTTT	CASKGRTSGDTQYF
TRBV7-9	NA	TRBJ1-1	NA	TGTGCCAGCAGCTCCAACCGGCGGGCAGATGAAGCTTTCTTT	CASSSNRRADEAFF
TRBV2	NA	TRBJ2-5	TRBD2	TGTGCCAGCAGTGATTTGCCCGGGGGGGATAAGACCCAGTACTTC	CASSDLPGGDKTQYF
TRBV9	NA	TRBJ2-5	TRBD2	TGTGCCAGCAGCGTAGGTTTAGCGGGGGGCCAAGAGACCCAGTACTTC	CASSVGLAGGQETQYF
TRBV11-1	NA	TRBJ1-1	NA	TGTGCCAGCAGCTTAAGGACGGGAGGTGGTGGGACTGAAGCTTTCTTT	CASSLRTGGGGTEAFF
TRBV12-3/TRBV12-4	NA	TRBJ1-1	NA	TGTGCCAGCAGTTTCAATAGGAACACTGAAGCTTTCTTT	CASSFNRNTEAFF
TRBV7-7	NA	TRBJ2-5	NA	TGTGCTAGCAGCCCAGAAGGCGGGGTAGAGACCCAGTACTTC	CASSPEGGVETQYF
TRBV10-3	NA	TRBJ1-1	NA	TGTGCCATCAGACCGGACACTTCCTACACTGAAGCTTTCTTT	CAIRPDTSYTEAFF
TRBV5-1	NA	TRBJ2-7	TRBD2	TGCGCCAGTACCCTGACTAGCGAACCCTACGAGCAGTACTTC	CASTLTSEPYEQYF
TRBV9	NA	TRBJ1-6	TRBD1	TGTGCCAGCAGCGGATCGACAGGGGTTAATAATTCACCCCTCCACTTT	CASSGSTGVNNSPLHF
TRBV7-8	NA	TRBJ1-5	NA	TGTGCCAGCAGCTTAGAACGGGGTCAGCCCCAGCATTTT	CASSLERGQPQHF
TRBV23-1	once	TRBJ1-2	NA	TGCGCCAGCAGTCAGACCCCGAAGGGGCCGCTCTATGGCTACACCTTC	CASSQTPKGPLYGYTF
TRBV7-4	NA	TRBJ1-1	NA	TGTGCCAGCCCAAGGAGAGTCCAGTTGAACACTGAAGCTTTCTTT	CASPRRVQLNTEAFF
TRBV7-9	NA	TRBJ1-1	TRBD1	TGTGCCAGCAGCTCAAACAGGGGGCGGACTGAAGCTTTCTTT	CASSSNRGRTEAFF
TRBV4-2	NA	TRBJ2-1	TRBD2	TGTGCCAGCAGCCAAGGCCTGGCTAGCGGGGGGGCCTATGAGCAGTTCTTC	CASSQGLASGGAYEQFF